These 19 T cell receptor beta chains came from one sample sequenced in a study of regulatory T cells in long-lasting Graves disease (dated by TCRdb to the early 2020s). Libraries were built with multiplex PCR. Sequencer: Illumina HiSeq 4000. iRepertoire HTBI primers and Arm-PCR amplification of CDR3 regions were used to construct TCR beta libraries. TCRdb cleaned the public reads at Q25 with fastp, built clones with MiXCR and kept in-frame beta chains. Rows are combined by CDR3 protein, so each entry shows the most common genes and DNA. The sample includes more than 300,000 distinct CDR3 sequences, with about 16% observed a single time. Around 21% of the sample is held by the ten biggest clonotypes. This specimen's time point label, interpreted: newly diagnosed GD, antithyroid drugs for less than 3 months. For both TCR sequencing and RNA sequencing, RNA was extracted from PBMCs using TRIzol. This same sample was also part of a study on T cells in Graves' hyperthyroidism and ophthalmopathy.

Sequenced here: peripheral blood mononuclear cells (PBMCs), sampled at new diagnosis, from a patient treated with antithyroid drugs. The source of these receptors is a young woman with Graves disease. Donor details come from another sample of the same person, matched by shared clones.

Comments on this clonotype: The likely explanation is a read error, given a far larger clone one base away. The gene calls are TRBV6-5 and TRBJ2-3, with D uncertain. Germline lookup yields CDR1 MNHEY and CDR2 SVGAGI. This CDR3 region has 11 residues. V was pared by 2 bases and J by 4 bases, with 1 base between. CDR3 sequence (DNA): TGTGCCAGCAGTTACGCAGATACGCAGTATTTT. It encodes CASSYADTQYF.

The sample holds many counts of this clonotype. V gene TRBV30 combines with J gene TRBJ1-1, with unresolved D. Germline V gene sequence: CDR1 GTSNPN, CDR2 SVGIG (reference sequence). The CDR3 has 12 amino acids. V lost 2 bases, J lost 2 bases, and 6 bases lay in between. This CDR3 is CAWSPTNTEAFF. CDR3 bases: TGTGCCTGGAGTCCCACAAACACTGAAGCTTTCTTT.

This chain joins TRBV5-1 and TRBJ2-7; 8 bases fit TRBD1. This CDR3 is 15 amino acids long. Per the germline V gene, CDR1 is SGHRS and CDR2 is YFSETQ. J was trimmed by 6 bases and V by 4 bases; bases with no gene match: 12. The CDR3 loop reads CASSGGPQTGAEQYF. DNA of the CDR3: TGCGCCAGCAGCGGGGGCCCCCAGACAGGGGCCGAGCAGTACTTC.

This chain uses TRBV5-1 with TRBJ1-2; D uncertain. Germline values: CDR1 SGHRS, CDR2 YFSETQ. Trimming removed 5 bases at V and 1 base at J, with 12 bases between. This CDR3 contains 14 residues. The CDR3 region is CASSQEIFNYGYTF. CDR3 in DNA: TGCGCCAGCAGTCAGGAGATCTTTAACTATGGCTACACCTTC.

Details on this clonotype: A much larger clonotype is one base distant, so this may be a read error. CDR3 bases: TGTGCCAGCAGCTTGGGTGGGGAGGAGCAGCTCTTC. Its protein product is CASSLGGEEQLF. The rearrangement links TRBV7-2 to TRBJ2-1; possible D gene TRBD2, 6 bases. Germline V lookup: CDR1 SGHTA, CDR2 FQGNSA. The CDR3 runs 12 residues.

Only a few counts were recorded for this clonotype. The V gene is TRBV20-1, the J gene TRBJ2-7; D gene ambiguous. V dropped 5 bases and J dropped 3 bases, with 5 bases sitting between them. CDR3 size: 10 residues. Looked up from germline, CDR1 is DFQATT and CDR2 is SNEGSKA (reference sequence). CDR3 nucleotide sequence: TGCAGTGCTGAGAACTACGAGCAGTACTTC. Amino acids: CSAENYEQYF.

Many counts were recorded for this clonotype. This chain joins TRBV11-2 and TRBJ1-5; no firm D call. V lost 1 base and J lost 0, with 7 bases in between. This CDR3 is built from 15 residues. Germline CDR1 reads SGHAT; CDR2 reads FQNNGV. The CDR3 loop reads CASSLGGNSNQPQHF. The CDR3 DNA reads as TGTGCCAGCAGCTTAGGCGGTAATAGCAATCAGCCCCAGCATTTT.

V gene TRBV20-1 combines with J gene TRBJ1-4, with D possibly matching TRBD1 (5 bases). Germline V gene data show CDR1 as DFQATT and CDR2 as SNEGSKA (reference sequence). Trimming left V 6 bases short and J 7 bases short, with 18 bases between. The CDR3 length is 14 residues. Here the CDR3 reads CSAYDGAVGEKLFF. The CDR3 nucleotides are TGCAGTGCGTACGACGGGGCCGTGGGTGAAAAACTGTTTTTT.

The table lists this clonotype with many counts. V usage is TRBV29-1 and J usage is TRBJ2-7; D remains unclear. Germline CDR1 is SQVTM and CDR2 is ANQGSEA. CDR3 length equals 12 residues. Trimming removed 4 bases from V and 2 bases from J, with 9 bases in between. The DNA of the CDR3 is TGCAGCGTTGGCGAACCTACCTACGAGCAGTACTTC. Its protein product is CSVGEPTYEQYF.

In this sample, this clonotype turned up many times. The chain carries TRBV6-2 or TRBV6-3 and TRBJ2-4, with 11 nucleotides matching TRBD1. Germline loops: CDR1 MNHEY, CDR2 SVGEGT. CDR3 size: 16 residues. V was clipped by 2 bases and J by 3 bases; unmatched bases: 3. CDR3 protein: CASSYGQGASKNIQYF. CDR3 coding DNA: TGTGCCAGCAGTTACGGACAGGGGGCTAGCAAAAACATTCAGTACTTC.

This clonotype was picked up many times. This chain joins TRBV6-2 or TRBV6-3 and TRBJ2-1, with a weak D call TRBD2 (6 bases). CDR3 length: 12 residues. Trimming took off 7 bases at V and 7 bases at J, with 11 bases between the two ends. The V gene's germline CDR1 is MNHEY and CDR2 SVGEGT. The CDR3 coding sequence is TGTGCCAGCACGGAGGGGTTTAATGAGCAGTTCTTC. Translating gives CASTEGFNEQFF.

This clonotype was detected many times. The chain recombines TRBV5-1 with TRBJ1-4; D ambiguous. The CDR3 contains 14 residues. V was shortened by 1 base and J by 8 bases, with 12 bases between the two germline ends. Germline-derived CDR1 and CDR2 are SGHRS and YFSETQ. The CDR3 coding sequence is TGCGCCAGCAGCTTGTATGCGACGGGGGAAAAACTGTTTTTT. It specifies CASSLYATGEKLFF.

The DNA for the CDR3 is TGTGCCAGCAGCGCCCTGACAGGGGTTAATTCACCCCTCCACTTT. It translates to CASSALTGVNSPLHF. The gene calls are TRBV9 and TRBJ1-6; TRBD1 agrees at 8 bases. The CDR3 consists of 15 residues. Per the germline V gene, CDR1 is SGDLS and CDR2 is YYNGEE. V lost 3 bases to trimming and J lost 6 bases; unmatched junction nucleotides: 5.

This clonotype was counted a few times. The V call is TRBV7-9, the J call TRBJ2-1; 8 bases agree with TRBD2. Germline CDR1 SEHNR, CDR2 FQNEAQ (reference sequence). J was trimmed by 8 bases and V by 1 base; bases with no gene match: 7. The CDR3 runs to 15 residues. CDR3 protein: CASSLVGRAVDEQFF. The CDR3 bases are TGTGCCAGCAGCTTAGTCGGGAGGGCCGTCGATGAGCAGTTCTTC.

This clonotype was counted many times. The chain is built from TRBV6-1 and TRBJ2-7; D is possibly TRBD2 (6 bases). The CDR3 contains 12 residues. Trimming cost V 3 bases and J 3 bases, with 6 bases left between them. CDR1 MNHNS and CDR2 SASEGT come from the germline V gene. The CDR3 here is CASSETSYEQYF. In DNA form, the CDR3 reads TGTGCCAGCAGTGAGACTAGCTACGAGCAGTACTTC.

This clonotype turned up a few times. Mismatch with germline at one junction end may stem from a read error. The V gene is TRBV2, the J gene TRBJ2-1, with 8 nucleotides matching TRBD1. The CDR3 totals 15 residues. Germline lookup yields CDR1 SNHLY and CDR2 FYNNEI. CDR3 sequence: CASSLSGTGQTQQFF. The CDR3 DNA reads TGTGCCAGCAGTTTGTCCGGGACAGGTCAAACTCAGCAGTTTTTC.

This clonotype was detected ten times or more. This chain connects TRBV11-2 to TRBJ2-7; D possibly corresponds to TRBD2 (6 bases). The V gene's germline CDR1 is SGHAT and CDR2 FQNNGV. The V and J ends lost 1 base and 7 bases respectively, with 11 bases between them. CDR3 length: 13 residues. CDR3 sequence (DNA): TGTGCCAGCAGCTTAGTGGAGGGCAGTGAGCAGTACTTC. It encodes CASSLVEGSEQYF.

This clonotype was picked up many times. The chain joins TRBV11-2 to TRBJ2-1; TRBD1 is a possible D gene (6 bases). V was pared by 4 bases and J by 7 bases, with 14 bases between. This CDR3 has 14 residues. Germline CDR1 and CDR2: SGHAT and FQNNGV. CDR3 nucleotides: TGTGCCAGCAGCTATAACAGGGTCGCTAATGAGCAGTTCTTC. Translated: CASSYNRVANEQFF.

Points on this clonotype: This may come from a read error, since a much larger clone is one base off. The chain recombines TRBV2 with TRBJ2-1; tentative D call: TRBD2 (6 bases). The length of the CDR3 is 16 residues. Germline assignment: CDR1 SNHLY and CDR2 FYNNEI. The DNA of the CDR3 is TGTGCCAGCAGTGAATCCCCCCGGGGGACCTACAATGAGCGGTTCTTC. Protein: CASSESPRGTYNERFF.